The source of this T cell receptor (beta chain) is a study of OX40 agonist ivuxolimab in advanced cancers. Whole-study context: At just under 85% male, the cohort had a mean age of about 55 years, ranging from about 20 to 90. Eligibility admitted prior anti-PD-1, anti-PD-L1 or anti-CTLA-4 therapy; about 40% had some.

Sequencing was performed with immunoSEQ multiplex PCR; in TCRdb, only in-frame clones are kept and a portion is missing. Among approximately 59,000 clones listed, 84% were seen once. The CDR3 covers 13 residues. CDR1 and CDR2 (germline): SGDLS, YYNGEE. V lost 7 bases, J lost 3 bases, and 12 bases lay in between. This clone was counted once. This rearrangement joins TRBV9 to TRBJ2-3, with a possible D match to TRBD1 (5 bases). Sample: CD4+ or CD8+ T cells sorted from blood, taken in a trial of the OX40 agonist ivuxolimab. This clonotype was sampled from an adult with an advanced solid tumor such as melanoma, head and neck, liver or kidney cancer. CDR3 bases: TGTGCCAGCGCCCTCAGGGCAACAGATACGCAGTATTTT. Its translation is CASALRATDTQYF.